The clone carrying this TCR beta chain was detected only once. This CDR3 has 15 amino acids. From germline, CDR1 is SGDLS and CDR2 YYNGEE. V lost 0 bases to trimming and J lost 6 bases, with 15 bases between them. Produced via immunoSEQ multiplex PCR; TCRdb's table is partial and in-frame only. The sample has approximately 2.3 million clones, 85% to 95% seen once; the top ten hold roughly 0.36%. The entry originates in a study of shared clonotypes between healthy human individuals. This clonotype was sampled from a man younger than 35 in good health. Some clones in this sample may be carry-over from other donors' samples. The V gene is TRBV9, the J gene TRBJ1-2; tentatively, D is TRBD1 (5 bases). Sequences were obtained from naive CD4+ T cells from PBMCs. Subset described: CD45RA+ positively selected. In DNA form, the CDR3 reads TGTGCCAGCAGCGTAGTTTCTGGGGGGACCAATGGCTACACCTTC. Residues: CASSVVSGGTNGYTF.